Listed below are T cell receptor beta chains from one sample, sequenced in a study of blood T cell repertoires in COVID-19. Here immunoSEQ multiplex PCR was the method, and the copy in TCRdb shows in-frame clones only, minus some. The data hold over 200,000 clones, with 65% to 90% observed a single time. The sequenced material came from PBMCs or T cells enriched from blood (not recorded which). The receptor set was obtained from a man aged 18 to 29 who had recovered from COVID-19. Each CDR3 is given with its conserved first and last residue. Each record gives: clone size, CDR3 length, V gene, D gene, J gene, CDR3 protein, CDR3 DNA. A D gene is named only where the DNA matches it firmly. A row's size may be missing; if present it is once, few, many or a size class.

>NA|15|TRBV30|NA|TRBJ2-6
CAWSVLSSGANVLTF
TGTGCCTGGAGTGTCCTCAGCTCTGGGGCCAACGTCCTGACTTTC
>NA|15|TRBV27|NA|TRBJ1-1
CASTLNGGRNTEAFF
TGTGCCAGCACCCTCAACGGGGGTCGGAACACTGAAGCTTTCTTT
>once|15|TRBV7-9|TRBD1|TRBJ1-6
CASSDTGTGSSPLHF
TGTGCCAGCAGCGACACTGGGACAGGGAGTTCACCCCTCCACTTT
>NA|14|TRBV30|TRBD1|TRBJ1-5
CAWSAGTANQPQHF
TGTGCCTGGAGTGCAGGGACAGCTAATCAGCCCCAGCATTTT
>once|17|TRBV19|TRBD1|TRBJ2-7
CASSIAYTGGPAYEQYF
TGTGCCAGTAGTATAGCCTATACAGGGGGCCCAGCCTACGAGCAGTACTTC
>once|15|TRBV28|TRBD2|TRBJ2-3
CASSTSGGTVDTQYF
TGTGCCAGCAGTACTAGCGGGGGAACAGTGGATACGCAGTATTTT
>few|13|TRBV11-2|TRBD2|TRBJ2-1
CASSLEEAGVKFF
TGTGCCAGCAGCTTAGAGGAGGCGGGGGTCAAGTTCTTC
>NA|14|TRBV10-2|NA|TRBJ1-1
CASSGGGGNTEAFF
TGCGCCAGCAGTGGCGGCGGGGGGAACACTGAAGCTTTCTTT
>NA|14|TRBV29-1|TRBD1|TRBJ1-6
CSVGTGQENSPLHF
TGCAGCGTTGGGACGGGACAGGAAAATTCACCCCTCCACTTT
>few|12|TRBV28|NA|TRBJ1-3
CASSLSENTIYF
TGTGCCAGCAGTTTAAGCGAAAACACCATATATTTT
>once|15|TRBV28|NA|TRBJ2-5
CASSLQQGLLETQYF
TGTGCCAGCAGTTTACAACAGGGTCTTCTGGAGACCCAGTACTTC